The 2 T cell receptor beta chains below come from one sample, sequenced in a study of cytomegalovirus exposure and HLA in healthy donors. The PCR contained 60 Vbeta and 13 Jbeta primers. Clones were sequenced by immunoSEQ multiplex PCR, and TCRdb holds only the in-frame ones, with some missing. The profile shows some 80,000 clones, 60% to 85% of them singletons. What was sequenced was PBMCs. The origin of the receptors is a middle-aged man in good health and CMV-seronegative.

This clone showed up just a few times. J is TRBJ2-1 and V is TRBV27; 12 bases align to TRBD2. V shed 5 bases, J shed 10 bases, and the junction held 9 bases outside the gene matches. The CDR3 totals 15 residues. CDR1 is MNHEY and CDR2 is SMNVEV in the germline V gene (reference sequence). DNA for the CDR3: TGTGCCAGCAGTCCCGGACTAGCGGGAACGGGCGAGCAGTTCTTC. It translates to CASSPGLAGTGEQFF.

Remarks on this clone: A read error may account for a junction end that differs from germline. This chain links TRBV6-1 with TRBJ2-6; D is possibly TRBD1 (6 bases). CDR1 and CDR2 (germline): MNHNS, SASEGT. There are 15 residues in the CDR3. CDR3 nucleotide sequence: TGTGCCAGCAGCCCGGACAGCTCTGGGGCCAACGGCCTGACTTTC. The encoded protein is CASSPDSSGANGLTF.